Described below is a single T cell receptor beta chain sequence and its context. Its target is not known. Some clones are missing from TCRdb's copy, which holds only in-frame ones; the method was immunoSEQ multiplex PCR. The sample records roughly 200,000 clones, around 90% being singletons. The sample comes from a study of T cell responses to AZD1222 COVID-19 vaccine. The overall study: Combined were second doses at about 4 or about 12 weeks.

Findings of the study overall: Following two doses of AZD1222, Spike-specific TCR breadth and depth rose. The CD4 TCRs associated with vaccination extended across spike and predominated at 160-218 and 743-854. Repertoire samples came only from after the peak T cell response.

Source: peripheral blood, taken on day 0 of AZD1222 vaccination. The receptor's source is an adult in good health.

The CDR3 DNA follows: TGTGCCAGCAGCCGGGACTCCACCAGGGAGACCCAGTACTTC. Translated, it gives CASSRDSTRETQYF. V is TRBV5-4 and J is TRBJ2-5; TRBD2 might be the D (6 bases). The CDR3 has 14 residues. V shed 4 bases and J shed 5 bases, with 15 bases lying between them. Germline V gene lookup returns CDR1 SGHNT and CDR2 YYREEE (reference sequence).